The clone carrying this TCR beta chain was seen repeatedly, ten times or more. Its antigen is as yet unknown. The authors made cDNA by 5'RACE with 10-nucleotide random UMIs. TCRdb recomputed calls from the 5' RACE reads with MiXCR, one row per CDR3 protein. Found here are about 50,000 distinct CDR3 sequences, under 13% of them singletons; the top ten hold roughly 5.2%. The data were obtained in a study of neurological immune-mediated disorders. Study-wide results and caveats: HTLV-1-associated myelopathy showed the most TCR clonal expansion; multiple sclerosis the least, below healthy controls. Across subjects, expanded clones had no CDR3 amino acid sequences in common, pointing to private repertoires in all groups.

This CDR3 has 14 amino acids. V shed 4 bases and J shed 9 bases, with 18 bases lying between them. Germline lookup yields CDR1 LGHDT and CDR2 YNNKEL (reference sequence). The chain is built from TRBV3-1 and TRBJ1-1; D is uncertain. The sequence derives from a man aged 65 to 79 with HTLV-1-associated myelopathy (HAM/TSP). The sample consisted of PBMCs. The CDR3 sequence: CASSPYGGEAKAFF. CDR3 nucleotides: TGTGCCAGCAGCCCCTACGGTGGGGAAGCTAAAGCTTTCTTT.